Included here is one T cell receptor (beta chain) sequence, with context. This entry is derived from a study of T cells in Graves' hyperthyroidism and ophthalmopathy. The source material, RNA transcripts, was used to amplify TCR beta CDR3 regions. The HTBI primer set was used in a first-round RT-PCR of the TCR CDR3. TCRdb reprocessed the multiplex PCR reads via MiXCR and lists one record per CDR3 protein. Of about 560,000 distinct CDR3 sequences listed, approximately 14% were seen once; the top ten hold about 7%. V was pared by 8 bases and J by 8 bases, with 15 bases of the junction left unmatched. Germline V gives CDR1 WNHNN, CDR2 SYGVQD (reference sequence). The CDR3 spans 15 residues.

Sample: blood. The receptor was derived from a woman aged 25-40 years with Graves' hyperthyroidism. V usage is TRBV10-1 and J usage is TRBJ2-1, with 7 bases matching TRBD2. Here the CDR3 DNA reads TGCGCCAGCGCACCACGGCGGGAGAGTACCGATGAGCAGTTCTTC. Translating gives CASAPRRESTDEQFF.